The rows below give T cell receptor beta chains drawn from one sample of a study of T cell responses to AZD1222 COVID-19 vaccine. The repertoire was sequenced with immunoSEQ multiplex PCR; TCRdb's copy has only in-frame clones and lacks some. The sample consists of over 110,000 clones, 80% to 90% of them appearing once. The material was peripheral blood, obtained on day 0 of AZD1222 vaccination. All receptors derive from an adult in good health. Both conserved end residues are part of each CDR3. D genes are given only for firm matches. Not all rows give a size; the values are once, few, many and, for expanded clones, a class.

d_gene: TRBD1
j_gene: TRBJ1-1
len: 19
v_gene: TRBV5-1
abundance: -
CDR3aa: CASSLRTGSRGGKNTEAFF
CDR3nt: TGCGCCAGCAGTTTGAGGACAGGAAGCCGGGGGGGTAAGAACACTGAAGCTTTCTTT

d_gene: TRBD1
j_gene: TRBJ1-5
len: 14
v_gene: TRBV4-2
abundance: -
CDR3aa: CASSQAGGGPPQHF
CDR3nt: TGTGCCAGCAGCCAAGCAGGGGGCGGACCTCCCCAGCATTTT

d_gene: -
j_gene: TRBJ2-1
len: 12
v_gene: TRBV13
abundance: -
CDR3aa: CASSLILNEQFF
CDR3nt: TGTGCCAGCAGCTTAATTTTGAATGAGCAGTTCTTC

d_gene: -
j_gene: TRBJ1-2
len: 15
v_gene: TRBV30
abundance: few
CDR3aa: CAWSAYPIMGGGYTF
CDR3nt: TGTGCCTGGAGTGCCTACCCCATTATGGGAGGTGGCTACACCTTC

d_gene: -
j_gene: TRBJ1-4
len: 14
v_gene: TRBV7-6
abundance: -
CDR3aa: CASREGGRGEKLFF
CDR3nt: TGTGCCAGCAGGGAGGGAGGCCGGGGTGAAAAACTGTTTTTT

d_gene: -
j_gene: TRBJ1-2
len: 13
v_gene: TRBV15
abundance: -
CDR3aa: CATSGWGLGGYTF
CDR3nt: TGTGCCACCAGCGGCTGGGGGTTGGGAGGCTACACCTTC

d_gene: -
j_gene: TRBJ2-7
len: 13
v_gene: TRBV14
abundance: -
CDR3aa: CASSQGRRIGQYF
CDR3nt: TGTGCCAGCAGCCAAGGTCGGCGTATCGGGCAGTACTTC

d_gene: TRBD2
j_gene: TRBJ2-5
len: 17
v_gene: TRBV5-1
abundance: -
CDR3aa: CASSFGGLAGPGETQYF
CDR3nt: TGCGCCAGCAGCTTTGGGGGCCTAGCGGGGCCGGGTGAGACCCAGTACTTC

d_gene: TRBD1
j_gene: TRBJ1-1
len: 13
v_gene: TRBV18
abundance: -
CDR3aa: CASSPGQGGEAFF
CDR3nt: TGTGCCAGCTCACCGGGACAGGGGGGTGAAGCTTTCTTT

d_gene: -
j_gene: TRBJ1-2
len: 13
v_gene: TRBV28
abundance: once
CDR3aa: CASKAGGHYGYTF
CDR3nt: TGTGCCAGCAAGGCCGGGGGGCACTATGGCTACACCTTC

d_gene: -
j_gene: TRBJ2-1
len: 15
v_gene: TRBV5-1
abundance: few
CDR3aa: CASSFDSPGADEQFF
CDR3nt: TGCGCCAGCAGCTTCGACTCCCCCGGGGCCGATGAGCAGTTCTTC

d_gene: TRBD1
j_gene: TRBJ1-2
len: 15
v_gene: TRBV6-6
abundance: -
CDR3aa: CASSARTGLNYGYTF
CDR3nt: TGTGCCAGCAGTGCCCGGACAGGGCTTAACTATGGCTACACCTTC

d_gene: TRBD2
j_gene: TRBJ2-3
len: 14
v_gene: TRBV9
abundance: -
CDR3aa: CASSGREGTDTQYF
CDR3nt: TGTGCCAGCAGCGGGCGGGAGGGGACAGATACGCAGTATTTT

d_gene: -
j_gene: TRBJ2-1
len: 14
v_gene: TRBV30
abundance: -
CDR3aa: CAWSPGQTYNEQFF
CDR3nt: TGTGCCTGGAGTCCCGGACAAACCTACAATGAGCAGTTCTTC

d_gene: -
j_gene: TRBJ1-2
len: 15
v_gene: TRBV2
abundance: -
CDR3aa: CASSESRAANYGYTF
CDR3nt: TGTGCCAGCAGTGAATCACGGGCAGCTAACTATGGCTACACCTTC

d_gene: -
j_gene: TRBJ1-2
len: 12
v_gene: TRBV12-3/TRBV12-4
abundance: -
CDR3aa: CASSLSGSGYTF
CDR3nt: TGTGCCAGCAGTTTATCAGGGTCTGGCTACACCTTC

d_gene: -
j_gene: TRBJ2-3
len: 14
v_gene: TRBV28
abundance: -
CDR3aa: CASSFTGSVDTQYF
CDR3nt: TGTGCCAGCAGTTTTACGGGGTCGGTAGATACGCAGTATTTT

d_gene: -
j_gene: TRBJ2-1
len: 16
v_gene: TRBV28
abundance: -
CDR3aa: CASSLRRLSRNNEQFF
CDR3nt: TGTGCCAGCAGTTTACGTCGGCTATCCCGGAACAATGAGCAGTTCTTC

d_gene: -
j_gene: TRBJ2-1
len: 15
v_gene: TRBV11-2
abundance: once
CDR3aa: CASSPKRNYYNEQFF
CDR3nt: TGTGCCAGCAGCCCCAAGCGGAACTACTACAATGAGCAGTTCTTC

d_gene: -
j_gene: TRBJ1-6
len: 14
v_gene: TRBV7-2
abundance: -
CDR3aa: CASSPGTPNSPLHF
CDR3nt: TGTGCCAGCAGTCCCGGGACCCCGAATTCACCCCTCCACTTT

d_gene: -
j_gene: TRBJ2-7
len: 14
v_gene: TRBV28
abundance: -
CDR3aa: CASSLQGTSYEQYF
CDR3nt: TGTGCCAGCAGTTTACAGGGGACCTCCTACGAGCAGTACTTC

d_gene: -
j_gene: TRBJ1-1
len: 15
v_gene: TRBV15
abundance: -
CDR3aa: CATSRAEGMNTEAFF
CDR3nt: TGTGCCACCAGCAGAGCGGAGGGCATGAACACTGAAGCTTTCTTT

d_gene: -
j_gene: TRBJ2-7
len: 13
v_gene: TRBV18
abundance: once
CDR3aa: CASSPPSSYEQYF
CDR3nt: TGTGCCAGCTCACCCCCCAGCTCCTACGAGCAGTACTTC